This entry concerns a single T cell receptor (beta chain). TCRdb reprocessed the 5' RACE reads via MiXCR and lists one record per CDR3 protein. Here the sample spans about 530,000 distinct CDR3 sequences, around 20% being singletons. The record originates from a study of identical twins. All of the donors were Caucasians in good health. V was trimmed by 0 bases and J by 4 bases, leaving 15 bases between them. This CDR3 region has 15 residues. Germline V lookup: CDR1 DFQATT, CDR2 SNEGSKA (reference sequence). The same sample was also used in a study of yellow fever vaccine responses in identical twins.

The receptor was derived from a young woman in good health. Sequencing was done on a sample of CD4+ T cells sorted from blood. The chain is built from TRBV20-1 and TRBJ2-5; D is ambiguous. In DNA, the CDR3 is TGCAGTGCTAGAGAGGCAGGCTGGATTCGAGAGACCCAGTACTTC. This gives the protein CSAREAGWIRETQYF.